Described below is a single T cell receptor beta chain sequence and its context. This entry comes from a study of sequential checkpoint blockade in melanoma. The V end was cut by 2 bases, the J end by 0 bases, with 13 bases between. This CDR3 contains 16 residues. Germline values: CDR1 SGHVS, CDR2 FQNEAQ. Treatment noted: randomized to nivolumab then ipilimumab (arm A) or the reverse (arm B). Only in-frame clones appear in the TCRdb table, and some are missing; sequencing was by immunoSEQ multiplex PCR. Here the sample spans around 13,000 clones, about 80% being singletons. The source is a human donor with melanoma. The chain combines TRBV7-8 with TRBJ1-1, with D hard to call. The sample here was CD8+ T cells sorted from blood (inferred from file names), taken from a patient given nivolumab and ipilimumab in sequence. Written as DNA, the CDR3 is TGTGCCAGCAGCTTAACTGAAGACAATATGAACACTGAAGCTTTCTTT. The encoded protein is CASSLTEDNMNTEAFF.